These T cell receptor beta chains were read from a single sample in a study of cytomegalovirus exposure and HLA in healthy donors. The assay was immunoSEQ multiplex PCR, and TCRdb's table has in-frame clones only and misses some. This sample yields about 190,000 clones, of which about 86% are seen a single time; under 3.5% belongs to the top ten. Sequencing used PBMCs. The receptor set was obtained from a woman aged 18-29 years in good health and CMV-seropositive. CDR3s include the opening cysteine and the closing phenylalanine or tryptophan. The D gene is left open where the match is weak. Only some rows state a clone size, as once, few, many or a class for expanded clones.

J: TRBJ2-1
V: TRBV4-1
D: TRBD2
size: .
DNA: TGCGCCAGCAGCCAAGAAGTAGCGGGGCTCTACAATGAGCAGTTCTTC
CDR3: CASSQEVAGLYNEQFF

J: TRBJ1-1
V: TRBV21-1
D: .
size: few
DNA: TGTGCCAGCAGCAAAACCGGTTTGAACACTGAAGCTTTCTTT
CDR3: CASSKTGLNTEAFF

J: TRBJ1-2
V: TRBV20-1
D: .
size: few
DNA: TGCAGTGTCCCAGGGAACTATGGCTACACCTTC
CDR3: CSVPGNYGYTF

J: TRBJ2-2
V: TRBV5-6
D: TRBD1
size: .
DNA: TGTGCCAGCAGCTCGCGGGACAGGGGGCGAACCGGGGAGCTGTTTTTT
CDR3: CASSSRDRGRTGELFF

J: TRBJ2-7
V: TRBV7-9
D: TRBD1
size: .
DNA: TGTGCCAGCAGCTCAAAAGCGGACAGGGTAAGCTACGAGCAGTACTTC
CDR3: CASSSKADRVSYEQYF

J: TRBJ1-4
V: TRBV5-4
D: .
size: .
DNA: TGTGCCAGCAGCGCCCGAGGGGGTATCTCCTCGGGGGAAAAACTGTTTTTT
CDR3: CASSARGGISSGEKLFF

J: TRBJ2-7
V: TRBV5-1
D: .
size: .
DNA: TGCGCCAGCAGCTTGGTGGGGGGTTCCTACGAGCAGTACTTC
CDR3: CASSLVGGSYEQYF

J: TRBJ2-1
V: TRBV4-3
D: TRBD2
size: .
DNA: TGCGCCAGCAGCCAAGATATTAGCGGGGGGGGAAACTACAATGAGCAGTTCTTC
CDR3: CASSQDISGGGNYNEQFF

J: TRBJ2-5
V: TRBV20-1
D: .
size: .
DNA: TGCAGTGCTAGCGGGGAGACCCAGTACTTC
CDR3: CSASGETQYF

J: TRBJ1-1
V: TRBV19
D: .
size: .
DNA: TGTGCCAGTAGCCCCGCAGGCACTGAAGCTTTCTTT
CDR3: CASSPAGTEAFF

J: TRBJ2-5
V: TRBV6-1
D: TRBD2
size: .
DNA: TGTGCCAGCAGTGAGGGCGCCGTAGCGGGGGGGTTAGAGACCCAGTACTTC
CDR3: CASSEGAVAGGLETQYF

J: TRBJ1-3
V: TRBV14
D: .
size: .
DNA: TGTGCCAGCAGGGGGGGAAGGAGGTCTGGAAACACCATATATTTT
CDR3: CASRGGRRSGNTIYF

J: TRBJ1-3
V: TRBV13
D: .
size: .
DNA: TGTGCCAGCAGCTGGAGGGATATGTATGGAAACACCATATATTTT
CDR3: CASSWRDMYGNTIYF

J: TRBJ2-1
V: TRBV29-1
D: .
size: .
DNA: TGCAGCGTCCTCGACGGGAGCTCCTACAATGAGCAGTTCTTC
CDR3: CSVLDGSSYNEQFF

J: TRBJ1-2
V: TRBV19
D: TRBD1
size: few
DNA: TGTGCCAGTCGCCGGGACAGGGACTATGGCTACACCTTC
CDR3: CASRRDRDYGYTF

J: TRBJ2-7
V: TRBV4-1
D: TRBD1
size: .
DNA: TGCGCCAGCAGCGTAGGACAGGGGCCCTACGAGCAGTACTTC
CDR3: CASSVGQGPYEQYF

J: TRBJ1-2
V: TRBV5-4
D: TRBD1
size: .
DNA: TGTGCCAGCAGCTTCGGGACAGGGCGTTCAGCTAACTATGGCTACACCTTC
CDR3: CASSFGTGRSANYGYTF

J: TRBJ2-2
V: TRBV27
D: TRBD1
size: .
DNA: TGTGCCAGCGGACAGGGATATTTGGGGGAGCTGTTTTTT
CDR3: CASGQGYLGELFF

J: TRBJ2-3
V: TRBV2
D: .
size: .
DNA: TGTGCCAGCACCGGCCCCGGGGTAACTAGCACAGATACGCAGTATTTT
CDR3: CASTGPGVTSTDTQYF

J: TRBJ2-2
V: TRBV11-2
D: .
size: .
DNA: TGTGCCAGCAGCGACACCCGCGGGGAGCTGTTTTTT
CDR3: CASSDTRGELFF

J: TRBJ2-1
V: TRBV4-3
D: TRBD1
size: .
DNA: TGCGCCAGCAGCCAAGGGTCCTCCCTTGAGGGGGCTGAGCAGTTCTTC
CDR3: CASSQGSSLEGAEQFF

J: TRBJ2-5
V: TRBV11-2
D: TRBD2
size: .
DNA: TGTGCCAGCAGCTTAGGACTAGCGGGGGGCTTCCAAGAGACCCAGTACTTC
CDR3: CASSLGLAGGFQETQYF

J: TRBJ2-3
V: TRBV6-1
D: TRBD2
size: .
DNA: TGTGCCAGCACCCCTGGGCTAGCGGGCACAGATACGCAGTATTTT
CDR3: CASTPGLAGTDTQYF

J: TRBJ2-1
V: TRBV11-1
D: TRBD1
size: .
DNA: TGTGCCAGCAGCTTAGGGACAGGTGTCGATGAGCAGTTCTTC
CDR3: CASSLGTGVDEQFF

J: TRBJ2-7
V: TRBV4-1
D: .
size: .
DNA: TGCGCCAGCAGCCGGAACGGGTTGTACGAGCAGTACTTC
CDR3: CASSRNGLYEQYF

J: TRBJ2-5
V: TRBV9
D: TRBD2
size: .
DNA: TGTGCCAGCAGCGTAGGTAGCGGGGGGTTCAGTGGGGAGACCCAGTACTTC
CDR3: CASSVGSGGFSGETQYF

J: TRBJ1-3
V: TRBV6-5
D: .
size: .
DNA: TGTGCCAGCGAGGGTGTGTCTGGAAACACCATATATTTT
CDR3: CASEGVSGNTIYF

J: TRBJ2-7
V: TRBV11-2
D: TRBD1
size: .
DNA: TGTGCCACCCGTTCGTGGGGGACAGGAATCTACGAGCAGTACTTC
CDR3: CATRSWGTGIYEQYF

J: TRBJ2-5
V: TRBV2
D: .
size: .
DNA: TGTGCCAGCAGGGACTCGGGGGGCCGGAGTCCCCAGTACTTC
CDR3: CASRDSGGRSPQYF

J: TRBJ2-5
V: TRBV11-2
D: TRBD2
size: once
DNA: TGTGCCAGCAGCTGGGGACTAGCGGGGGGGCGCGGGACCCAGTACTTC
CDR3: CASSWGLAGGRGTQYF

J: TRBJ1-4
V: TRBV28
D: .
size: .
DNA: TGTGCCAGCAGTTCTGGGGGGGCACAGAATGAAAAACTGTTTTTT
CDR3: CASSSGGAQNEKLFF

J: TRBJ1-5
V: TRBV19
D: TRBD1
size: .
DNA: TGTGCCAGTTGCAGGGGGACTAATCAGCCCCAGCATTTT
CDR3: CASCRGTNQPQHF

J: TRBJ2-3
V: TRBV5-1
D: .
size: .
DNA: TGCGCCAGCAGTCAGGACACAGATACGCAGTATTTT
CDR3: CASSQDTDTQYF

J: TRBJ2-7
V: TRBV4-1
D: .
size: .
DNA: TGCGCCAGCAGCCCTGGGGGAGGACTTGATTACGAGCAGTACTTC
CDR3: CASSPGGGLDYEQYF

J: TRBJ1-1
V: TRBV5-1
D: .
size: .
DNA: TGCGCCAGCAGGCCGACATATGGAAACACTGAAGCTTTCTTT
CDR3: CASRPTYGNTEAFF

J: TRBJ2-2
V: TRBV7-8
D: .
size: once
DNA: TGTGCCAGCAGCCCACAGGGAACCGGGGAGCTGTTTTTT
CDR3: CASSPQGTGELFF

J: TRBJ1-2
V: TRBV19
D: .
size: .
DNA: TGTGCCAGTAGAGGGGTAGTACGCAACTATGGCTACACCTTC
CDR3: CASRGVVRNYGYTF

J: TRBJ1-4
V: TRBV6-1
D: TRBD1
size: .
DNA: TGTGCCAGCAGTGGGGGGACAGGGACTAATGAAAAACTGTTTTTT
CDR3: CASSGGTGTNEKLFF

J: TRBJ2-1
V: TRBV18
D: .
size: .
DNA: TGTGCCAGCTCACCTGGAGGGTACAATGAGCAGTTCTTC
CDR3: CASSPGGYNEQFF

J: TRBJ1-2
V: TRBV9
D: .
size: .
DNA: TGTGCCAGCAGCGTAGGGACATCCTATGGCTACACCTTC
CDR3: CASSVGTSYGYTF

J: TRBJ1-5
V: TRBV5-6
D: .
size: .
DNA: TGTGCCAGCAGCTACGGACAGTTTACCAATCAGCCCCAGCATTTT
CDR3: CASSYGQFTNQPQHF

J: TRBJ1-4
V: TRBV15
D: .
size: once
DNA: TGTGCCACCAGGTCGAGGCTACAGGGAAGGGCAACTAATGAAAAACTGTTTTTT
CDR3: CATRSRLQGRATNEKLFF

J: TRBJ1-2
V: TRBV7-9
D: TRBD1
size: .
DNA: TGTGCCAGCAGCCCCACAGGGGGTCCCATCTATGGCTACACCTTC
CDR3: CASSPTGGPIYGYTF

J: TRBJ2-7
V: TRBV7-2
D: .
size: .
DNA: TGTGCCAGCAGCCGCAGTTCCTACGAGCAGTACTTC
CDR3: CASSRSSYEQYF

J: TRBJ2-1
V: TRBV9
D: .
size: .
DNA: TGTGCCAGCAGCGTAGGTGTAGCAAAGGAGCAGTTCTTC
CDR3: CASSVGVAKEQFF

J: TRBJ1-1
V: TRBV4-2
D: .
size: .
DNA: TGTGCCAGCAGCCAAGATCGGGGTGAAGCTTTCTTT
CDR3: CASSQDRGEAFF

J: TRBJ1-5
V: TRBV7-8
D: TRBD1
size: few
DNA: TGTGCCAGCAGCCGGGACAGGGTGGACGGCAATCAGCCCCAGCATTTT
CDR3: CASSRDRVDGNQPQHF

J: TRBJ1-3
V: TRBV11-2
D: .
size: .
DNA: TGTGCCAGCAGCCCAATGGGAGCCTCTGGAAACACCATATATTTT
CDR3: CASSPMGASGNTIYF

J: TRBJ2-4
V: TRBV5-6
D: TRBD1
size: once
DNA: TGTGCCAGCAGCGTACGACAGGGAAGGACCAAAAACATTCAGTACTTC
CDR3: CASSVRQGRTKNIQYF

J: TRBJ1-3
V: TRBV6-6
D: TRBD1
size: .
DNA: TGTGCCAGCTCAGGACAGGCGGACACCATATATTTT
CDR3: CASSGQADTIYF

J: TRBJ1-6
V: TRBV7-3
D: .
size: few
DNA: TGTGCCAGCAGCTTTAGGGGATGGGATTCACCCCTCCACTTT
CDR3: CASSFRGWDSPLHF